This TCR beta chain stems from a study of early T cells in non-severe SARS-CoV-2 infection. In this sample, this clonotype turned up a few times. Germline CDR1 and CDR2: SNHLY and FYNNEI. The CDR3 is made up of 14 amino acids. V lost 7 bases to trimming and J lost 5 bases, with 15 bases between them. Unique molecular identifiers (one per individual cDNA molecule) were attached. MiXCR was run by TCRdb on the 5' RACE reads, yielding one entry per CDR3 protein. The table has about 62,000 distinct CDR3 sequences, approximately 9% seen once. The chain joins TRBV2 to TRBJ2-1; D could derive from TRBD1 or TRBD2 (5 bases each). Material: whole blood. The source is an adult who was a healthcare worker with PCR-confirmed SARS-CoV-2 infection or an uninfected control (not recorded which). The CDR3 DNA sequence: TGTGCCAGCATCCGTTGGGACCGCGACAATGAGCAGTTCTTC. Translation: CASIRWDRDNEQFF. Looking up the rest from reference TRBV2 and TRBJ2-1 gives the full variable domain: EPEVTQTPSHQVTQMGQEVILRCVPISNHLYFYWYRQILGQKVEFLVSFYNNEISEKSEIFDDQFSVERPDGSNFTLKIRSTKLEDSAMYFCASIRWDRDNEQFFGPGTRLTVL.